This T cell receptor beta chain was profiled in a study of metastatic and nonmetastatic thyroid tumors. As for the study in general: Repertoire comparisons spanned blood and tumor or nodule tissue from malignant and benign thyroid patients. Overall study results and limits: The study reportedly found significantly higher TCR beta diversity in malignant thyroid tumors than benign nodules, in blood and tumor.

No treatment had been given to any patient before thyroid surgery. Germline assignment: CDR1 SEHNR and CDR2 FQNEAQ (reference sequence). The CDR3 consists of 18 residues. After removal of 7 bases from V and 0 bases from J, the junction contained 15 bases not matched to a gene. Original handling: Using the CDR3 differences seen across clinicopathological groups, the authors built a distant-metastasis classifier for papillary thyroid cancer, which was meant to discriminate distant-metastatic patients. TCRdb re-clonotyped the PCR reads via MiXCR. The V and J calls shown here were made by TCRdb, not taken from the authors' results. The sample consists of roughly 33,000 clones, roughly 18% of them appearing once. This clone is deemed medium-sized. What it recognizes is unknown.

Input material: blood. This receptor was obtained from a female donor with papillary thyroid cancer or a benign thyroid nodule (not recorded which). Some clones in this sample may be carry-over from other donors' samples. The V gene is TRBV7-9, the J gene TRBJ2-1; 7 bases are shared with TRBD2. CDR3 DNA: TGTGCCAGCACCGGTGAAAGCGGGAAGACTAGCTCCTACAATGAGCAGTTCTTC. Protein sequence: CASTGESGKTSSYNEQFF.